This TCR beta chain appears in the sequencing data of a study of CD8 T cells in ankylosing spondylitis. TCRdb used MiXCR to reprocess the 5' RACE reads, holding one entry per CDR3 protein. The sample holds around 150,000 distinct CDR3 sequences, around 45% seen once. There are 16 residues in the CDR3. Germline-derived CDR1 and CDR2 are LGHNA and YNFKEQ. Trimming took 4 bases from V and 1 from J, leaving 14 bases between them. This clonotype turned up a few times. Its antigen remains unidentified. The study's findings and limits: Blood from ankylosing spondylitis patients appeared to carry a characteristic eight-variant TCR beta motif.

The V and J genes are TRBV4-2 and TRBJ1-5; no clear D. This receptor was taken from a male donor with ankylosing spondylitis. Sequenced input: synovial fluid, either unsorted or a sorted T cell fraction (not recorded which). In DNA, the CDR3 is TGTGCCAGCAGCCGAGACTTCCCCCACAGCAATCAGCCCCAGCATTTT. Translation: CASSRDFPHSNQPQHF.